One and the same sample provided the 12 T cell receptor beta chains below, sequenced in a study of PD-1 blockade in classical Hodgkin lymphoma. Sequencing was performed with immunoSEQ multiplex PCR; in TCRdb, only in-frame clones are kept and a portion is missing. In the table there are 1,100 to 1,500 clones, about 80% of which are singletons. Time point denoted: cycle 4 day 1 (C4D1), after less than 7 weeks of nivolumab. Relapses following autologous stem cell transplantation were seen in all patients, with brentuximab vedotin exposure varying. Isolated CD8+ T cells were derived from thawed PBMCs through magnetic negative selection. The sequencing used CD8+ T cells from blood, collected before the fourth cycle of nivolumab. Every receptor here comes from a human donor with classical Hodgkin lymphoma. The donor label of this sample is uncertain.

The chain couples TRBV5-6 to TRBJ1-2; maybe TRBD1 (5 bases). Germline-derived CDR1 and CDR2 are SGHDT and YYEEEE. The CDR3 runs 15 residues. Trimming pared 0 bases from V and 8 bases from J, leaving 17 bases between. The CDR3 sequence: CASSLVGTLGGGYTF. The CDR3 DNA reads TGTGCCAGCAGCTTGGTAGGGACGCTGGGAGGCGGCTACACCTTC.

The chain is built from TRBV4-1 and TRBJ1-2; tentative D call: TRBD1 (5 bases). Germline CDR1 MGHRA, CDR2 YSYEKL. There are 15 residues in the CDR3. Trimming cost V 0 bases and J 6 bases, with 14 bases left between them. The CDR3 sequence is CASSQEMQGYHGYTF. CDR3 nucleotide sequence: TGCGCCAGCAGCCAAGAAATGCAGGGCTATCATGGCTACACCTTC.

This rearrangement joins TRBV7-9 to TRBJ2-2, with 7 bases matching TRBD1. CDR3 size: 18 residues. Per the germline V gene, CDR1 is SEHNR and CDR2 is FQNEAQ (reference sequence). V lost 5 bases and J lost 1; bases outside the gene matches: 13. The CDR3 nucleotides are TGTGCCAGCAGCCCGGTGAAGGGCAGGGGGTGGAACACCGGGGAGCTGTTTTTT. It is translated as CASSPVKGRGWNTGELFF.

The chain is built from TRBV28 and TRBJ1-1; TRBD1 aligns across 9 bases. This CDR3 comprises 14 residues. Germline CDR1 reads MDHEN; CDR2 reads SYDVKM. V shed 8 bases and J 4 bases; nucleotides not matched to a gene: 8. CDR3 nucleotides: TGTGCCAGCGGTTACAGGGGGCGGCTCACTGAAGCTTTCTTT. This translates into CASGYRGRLTEAFF.

The rearrangement links TRBV7-9 to TRBJ1-1, with D possibly matching TRBD1 (5 bases). Deletions cut 4 bases from V and 3 bases from J, with 9 bases between. Germline V gives CDR1 SEHNR, CDR2 FQNEAQ (reference sequence). This CDR3 contains 13 residues. The CDR3, as DNA: TGTGCCAGCAGCTATAGGGGCGACACTGAAGCTTTCTTT. Translating gives CASSYRGDTEAFF.

By frequency in the sample, this clone is large. This sequence joins TRBV28 and TRBJ2-5, with 15 positions matching TRBD2. CDR1 MDHEN and CDR2 SYDVKM come from the germline V gene. This CDR3 contains 16 residues. The V segment lost 6 bases and the J segment 4 bases; nucleotides outside the gene matches: 6. CDR3 DNA: TGTGCCAGCAGGGGACTAGCGGGAGGTGGAGCAGAGACCCAGTACTTC. Translating it yields CASRGLAGGGAETQYF.

CDR3 coding DNA: TGCGCCAGCAGCCCCAGGGACGTCTCTAGCACAGATACGCAGTATTTT. Protein product: CASSPRDVSSTDTQYF. The chain couples TRBV4-1 to TRBJ2-3, with D perhaps given as TRBD1 or TRBD2 (5 bases each). In germline, CDR1 is MGHRA, CDR2 YSYEKL. This CDR3 spans 16 amino acids. V dropped 4 bases and J dropped 0 bases, with 14 bases sitting between them.

The V call is TRBV5-4, the J call TRBJ2-7; 16 bases align to TRBD2. There are 17 residues in the CDR3. Germline assignment: CDR1 SGHNT and CDR2 YYREEE (reference sequence). The V and J ends lost 1 base and 6 bases, in that order; junction bases with no gene match: 7. CDR3 protein: CASSLWGLAGGQGEQYF. DNA for the CDR3: TGTGCCAGCAGCTTGTGGGGACTAGCGGGGGGGCAAGGCGAGCAGTACTTC.

The chain combines TRBV2 with TRBJ2-2; 7 bases match TRBD2. The ends lost 8 bases at V and 0 bases at J; junction bases unmatched: 6. This CDR3 has 15 amino acids. Germline lookup yields CDR1 SNHLY and CDR2 FYNNEI. The CDR3 sequence: CASGGGVANTGELFF. The CDR3 nucleotides read TGTGCCAGCGGGGGAGGGGTCGCGAACACCGGGGAGCTGTTTTTT.

The rearrangement links TRBV7-9 to TRBJ2-1; 7 bases match TRBD2. Germline lookup yields CDR1 SEHNR and CDR2 FQNEAQ (reference sequence). V was clipped by 5 bases and J by 4 bases; unmatched bases: 14. The CDR3 spans 17 residues. The CDR3 DNA sequence: TGTGCCAGCAGCCCCCCCAGTCCGGGACTACATTACAATGAGCAGTTCTTC. It is translated as CASSPPSPGLHYNEQFF.

This clone was found a few times. This chain links TRBV6-4 with TRBJ1-2, with TRBD1 as a possible D gene (6 bases). V lost 6 bases to trimming and J lost 4 bases, with 15 bases between them. Looked up from germline, CDR1 is MRHNA and CDR2 is SNTAGT. The CDR3 has 14 residues. Here the CDR3 reads CASSDNREPYGYTF. CDR3 nucleotides: TGTGCCAGCAGCGATAACAGGGAGCCCTATGGCTACACCTTC.

Sample share makes this clone large. This rearrangement joins TRBV9 to TRBJ2-3; no firm D call. CDR3 length: 13 amino acids. Germline V gene data show CDR1 as SGDLS and CDR2 as YYNGEE. The V end was cut by 0 bases, the J end by 14 bases, with 16 bases between. CDR3 loop: CASSVDWSIPPYF. CDR3 DNA: TGTGCCAGCAGCGTAGACTGGAGCATACCCCCGTATTTT.